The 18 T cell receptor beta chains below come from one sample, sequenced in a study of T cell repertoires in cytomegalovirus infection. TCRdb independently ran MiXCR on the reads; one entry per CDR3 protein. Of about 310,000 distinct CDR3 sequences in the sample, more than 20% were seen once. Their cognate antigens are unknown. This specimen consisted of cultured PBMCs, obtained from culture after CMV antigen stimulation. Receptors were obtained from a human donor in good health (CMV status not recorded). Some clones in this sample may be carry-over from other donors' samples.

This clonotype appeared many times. The CDR3 nucleotides read TGTGCCAGCAGTTCGGACCGCTACGAGCAGTACTTC. It translates to CASSSDRYEQYF. This rearrangement joins TRBV6-2 or TRBV6-3 to TRBJ2-7; D is unclear. The germline V gene has CDR1 MNHEY and CDR2 SVGEGT. The CDR3 is 12 amino acids. Trimming stripped 4 bases from V and 3 bases from J, with 7 bases between.

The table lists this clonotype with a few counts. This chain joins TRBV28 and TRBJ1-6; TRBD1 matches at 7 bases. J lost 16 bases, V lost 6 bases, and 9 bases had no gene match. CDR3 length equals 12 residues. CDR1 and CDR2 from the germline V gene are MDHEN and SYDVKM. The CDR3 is CASSSLDRQLHF. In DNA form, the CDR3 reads TGTGCCAGCAGCTCGTTGGACAGGCAACTCCACTTT.

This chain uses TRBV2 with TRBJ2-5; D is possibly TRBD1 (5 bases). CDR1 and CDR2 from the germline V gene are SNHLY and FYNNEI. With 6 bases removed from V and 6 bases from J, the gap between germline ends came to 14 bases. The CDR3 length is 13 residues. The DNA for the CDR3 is TGTGCCAGCAGAGGGGCGCAGGGCCAGACCCAGTACTTC. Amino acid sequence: CASRGAQGQTQYF.

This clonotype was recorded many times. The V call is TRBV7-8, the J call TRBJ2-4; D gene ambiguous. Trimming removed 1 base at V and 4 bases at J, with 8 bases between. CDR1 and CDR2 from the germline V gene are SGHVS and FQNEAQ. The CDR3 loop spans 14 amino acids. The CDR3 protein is CASSLDRQKNIQYF. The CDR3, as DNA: TGTGCCAGCAGCTTAGATCGTCAGAAAAACATTCAGTACTTC.

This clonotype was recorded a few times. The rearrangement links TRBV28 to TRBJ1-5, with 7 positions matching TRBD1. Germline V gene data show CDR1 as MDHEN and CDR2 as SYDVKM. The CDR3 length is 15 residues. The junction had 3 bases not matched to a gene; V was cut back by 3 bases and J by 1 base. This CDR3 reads CASSFQGESNQPQHF. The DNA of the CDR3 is TGTGCCAGCAGTTTTCAGGGGGAGAGCAATCAGCCCCAGCATTTT.

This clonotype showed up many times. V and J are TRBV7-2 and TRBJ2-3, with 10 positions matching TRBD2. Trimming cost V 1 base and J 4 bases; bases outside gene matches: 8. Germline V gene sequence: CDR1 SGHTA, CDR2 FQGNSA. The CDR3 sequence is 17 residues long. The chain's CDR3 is CASSLVPSGRGPDTQYF. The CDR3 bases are TGTGCCAGCAGCTTAGTCCCTAGCGGGAGAGGCCCAGATACGCAGTATTTT.

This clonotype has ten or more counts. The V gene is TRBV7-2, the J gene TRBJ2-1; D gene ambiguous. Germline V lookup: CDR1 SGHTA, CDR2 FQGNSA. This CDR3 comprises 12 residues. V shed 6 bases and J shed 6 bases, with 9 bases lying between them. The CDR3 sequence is CASRGAANEQFF. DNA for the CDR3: TGTGCCAGCAGGGGTGCGGCCAATGAGCAGTTCTTC.

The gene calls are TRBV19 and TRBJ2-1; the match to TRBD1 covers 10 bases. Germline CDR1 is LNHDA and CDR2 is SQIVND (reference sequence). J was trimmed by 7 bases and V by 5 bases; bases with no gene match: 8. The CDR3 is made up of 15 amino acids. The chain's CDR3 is CASSYRDRGENEQFF. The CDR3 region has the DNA TGTGCCAGTAGTTACCGGGACAGGGGTGAAAATGAGCAGTTCTTC.

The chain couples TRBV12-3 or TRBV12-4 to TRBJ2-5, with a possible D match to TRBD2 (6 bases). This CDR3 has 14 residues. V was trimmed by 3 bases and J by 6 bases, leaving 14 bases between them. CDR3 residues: CASSFWGEEKTQYF. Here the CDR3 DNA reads TGTGCCAGCAGTTTTTGGGGGGAGGAGAAGACCCAGTACTTC.

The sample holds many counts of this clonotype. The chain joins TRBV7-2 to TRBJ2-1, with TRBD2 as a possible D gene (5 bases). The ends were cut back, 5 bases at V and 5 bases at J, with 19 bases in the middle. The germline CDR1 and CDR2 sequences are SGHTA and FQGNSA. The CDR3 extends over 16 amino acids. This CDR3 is CASSRSVQRPNNEQFF. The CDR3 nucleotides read TGTGCCAGCAGCCGCAGTGTCCAGCGGCCCAACAATGAGCAGTTCTTC.

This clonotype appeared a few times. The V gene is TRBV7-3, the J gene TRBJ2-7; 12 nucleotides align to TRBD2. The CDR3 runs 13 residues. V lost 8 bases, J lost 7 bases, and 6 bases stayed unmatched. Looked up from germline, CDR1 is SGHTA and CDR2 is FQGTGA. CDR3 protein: CASLRTSGTEQYF. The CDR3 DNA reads TGTGCCAGCCTGAGGACTAGCGGGACTGAGCAGTACTTC. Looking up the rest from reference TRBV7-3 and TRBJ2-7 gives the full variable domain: GAGVSQTPSNKVTEKGKYVELRCDPISGHTALYWYRQSLGQGPEFLIYFQGTGAADDSGLPNDRFFAVRPEGSVSTLKIQRTERGDSAVYLCASLRTSGTEQYFGPGTRLTVT.

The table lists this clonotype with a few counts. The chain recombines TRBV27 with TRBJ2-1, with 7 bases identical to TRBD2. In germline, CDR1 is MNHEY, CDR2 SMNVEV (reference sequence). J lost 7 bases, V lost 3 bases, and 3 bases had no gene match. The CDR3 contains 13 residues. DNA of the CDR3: TGTGCCAGCAGTTTCACTAGCGAGAATGAGCAGTTCTTC. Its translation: CASSFTSENEQFF.

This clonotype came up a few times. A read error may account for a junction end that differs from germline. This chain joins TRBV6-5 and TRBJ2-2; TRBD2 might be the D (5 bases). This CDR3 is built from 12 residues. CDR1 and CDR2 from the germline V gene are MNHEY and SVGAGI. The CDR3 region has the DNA TGTGCCAGCAGCGGGAACTCCGGGGAGCTGTTTTTT. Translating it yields CASSGNSGELFF.

CDR3 bases: TGTGCCAGCAGTTCTTACACGGGGGGCTATCAGCCCCAGCATTTT. This sequence encodes CASSSYTGGYQPQHF. V and J are TRBV6-6 and TRBJ1-5; D perhaps matches TRBD1 (6 bases). The CDR3 sequence is 15 residues long. The ends were cut back, 4 bases at V and 5 bases at J, with 15 bases in the middle. Germline CDR1 is MNHNY and CDR2 is SVGAGI (reference sequence).

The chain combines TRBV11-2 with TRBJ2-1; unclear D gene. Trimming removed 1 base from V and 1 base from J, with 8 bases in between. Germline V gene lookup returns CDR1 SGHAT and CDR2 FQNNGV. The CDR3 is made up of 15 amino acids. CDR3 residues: CASSLAARSYNEQFF. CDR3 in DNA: TGTGCCAGCAGCTTAGCGGCTAGATCCTACAATGAGCAGTTCTTC.

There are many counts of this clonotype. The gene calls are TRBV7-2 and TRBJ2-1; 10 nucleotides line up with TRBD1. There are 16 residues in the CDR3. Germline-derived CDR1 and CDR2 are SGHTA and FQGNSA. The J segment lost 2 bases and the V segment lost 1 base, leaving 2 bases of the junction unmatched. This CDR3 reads CASSLGGQGAYNEQFF. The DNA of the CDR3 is TGTGCCAGCAGCTTAGGAGGACAGGGGGCCTACAATGAGCAGTTCTTC. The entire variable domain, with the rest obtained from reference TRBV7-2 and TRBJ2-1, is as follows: GAGVSQSPSNKVTEKGKDVELRCDPISGHTALYWYRQSLGQGLEFLIYFQGNSAPDKSGLPSDRFSAERTGGSVSTLTIQRTQQEDSAVYLCASSLGGQGAYNEQFFGPGTRLTVL.

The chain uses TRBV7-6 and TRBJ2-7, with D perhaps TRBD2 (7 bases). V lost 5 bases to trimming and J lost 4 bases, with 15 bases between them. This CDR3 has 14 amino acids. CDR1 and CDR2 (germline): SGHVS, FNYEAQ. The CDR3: CASSRRGAGYEQYF. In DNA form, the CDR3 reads TGTGCCAGCAGCCGCCGGGGGGCCGGGTACGAGCAGTACTTC.

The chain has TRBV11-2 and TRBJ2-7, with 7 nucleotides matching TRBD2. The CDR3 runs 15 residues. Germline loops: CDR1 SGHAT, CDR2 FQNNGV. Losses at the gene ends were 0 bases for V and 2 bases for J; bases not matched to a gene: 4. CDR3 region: CASSLEGGVAYEQYV. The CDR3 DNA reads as TGTGCCAGCAGCTTAGAGGGGGGGGTCGCCTACGAGCAGTACGTC.